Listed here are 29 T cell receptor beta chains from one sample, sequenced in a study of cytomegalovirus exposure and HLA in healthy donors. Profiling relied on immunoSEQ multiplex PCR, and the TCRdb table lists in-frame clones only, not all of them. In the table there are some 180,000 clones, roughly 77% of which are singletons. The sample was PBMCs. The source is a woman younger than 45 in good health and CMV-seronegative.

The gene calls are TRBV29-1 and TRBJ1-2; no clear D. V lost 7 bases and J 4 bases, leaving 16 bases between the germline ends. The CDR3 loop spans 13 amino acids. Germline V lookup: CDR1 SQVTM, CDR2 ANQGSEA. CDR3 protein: CSAGLGTSYGYTF. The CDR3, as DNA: TGCAGCGCGGGGTTGGGAACCTCCTATGGCTACACCTTC.

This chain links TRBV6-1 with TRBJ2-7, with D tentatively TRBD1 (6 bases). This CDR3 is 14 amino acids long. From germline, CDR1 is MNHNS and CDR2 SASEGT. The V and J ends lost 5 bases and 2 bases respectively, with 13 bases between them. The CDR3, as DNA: TGTGCCAGCAGTCGACCTCAGGGGCCCTACGAGCAGTACTTC. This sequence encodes CASSRPQGPYEQYF.

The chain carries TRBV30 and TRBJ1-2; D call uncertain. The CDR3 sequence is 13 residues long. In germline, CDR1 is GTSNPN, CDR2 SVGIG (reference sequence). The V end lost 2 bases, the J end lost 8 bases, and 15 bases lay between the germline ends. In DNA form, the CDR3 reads TGTGCCTGGAGTAGAGGCTTCTATCACGGCTACACCTTC. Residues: CAWSRGFYHGYTF.

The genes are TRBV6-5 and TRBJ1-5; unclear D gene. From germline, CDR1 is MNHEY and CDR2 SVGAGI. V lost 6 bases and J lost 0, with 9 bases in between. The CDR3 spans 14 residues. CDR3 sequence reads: CASRRADSNQPQHF. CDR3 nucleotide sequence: TGTGCCAGCAGGAGGGCGGATAGCAATCAGCCCCAGCATTTT.

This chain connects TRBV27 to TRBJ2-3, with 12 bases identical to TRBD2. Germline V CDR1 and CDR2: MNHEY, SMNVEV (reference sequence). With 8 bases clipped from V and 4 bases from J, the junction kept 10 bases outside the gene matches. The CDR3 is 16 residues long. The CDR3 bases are TGTGCCAGCGCCCTGCTACTAGCGGGAGGCCCAGATACGCAGTATTTT. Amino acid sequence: CASALLLAGGPDTQYF.

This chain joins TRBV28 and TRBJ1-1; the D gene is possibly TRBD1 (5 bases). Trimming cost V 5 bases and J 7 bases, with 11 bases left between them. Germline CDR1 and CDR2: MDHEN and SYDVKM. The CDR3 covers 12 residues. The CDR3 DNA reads TGTGCCAGCAGTCTTGGGGGGAGTGAAGCTTTCTTT. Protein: CASSLGGSEAFF.

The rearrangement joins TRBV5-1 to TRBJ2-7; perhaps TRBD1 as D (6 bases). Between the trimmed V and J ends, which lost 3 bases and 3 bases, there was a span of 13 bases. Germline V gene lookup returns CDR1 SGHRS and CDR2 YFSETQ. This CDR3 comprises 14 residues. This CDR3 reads CASSWTALSYEQYF. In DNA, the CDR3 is TGCGCCAGCAGCTGGACAGCTCTCAGCTACGAGCAGTACTTC.

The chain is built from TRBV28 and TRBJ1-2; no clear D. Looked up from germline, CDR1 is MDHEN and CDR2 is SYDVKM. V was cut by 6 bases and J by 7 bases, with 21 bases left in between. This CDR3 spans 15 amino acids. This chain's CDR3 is CASSRRNIGLGGYTF. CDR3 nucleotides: TGTGCCAGCAGCCGAAGGAACATAGGACTGGGTGGCTACACCTTC.

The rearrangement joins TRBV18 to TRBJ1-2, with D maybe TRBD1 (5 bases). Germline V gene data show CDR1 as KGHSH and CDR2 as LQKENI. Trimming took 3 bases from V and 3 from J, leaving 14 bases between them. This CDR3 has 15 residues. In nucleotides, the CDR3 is TGTGCCAGCTCACCCGGGACTTCTAAGGACTATGGCTACACCTTC. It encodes CASSPGTSKDYGYTF.

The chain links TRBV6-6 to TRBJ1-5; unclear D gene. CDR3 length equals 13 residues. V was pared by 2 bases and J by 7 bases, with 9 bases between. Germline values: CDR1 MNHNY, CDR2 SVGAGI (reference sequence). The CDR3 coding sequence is TGTGCCAGCAGTTACCAAGAGGAACAGCCCCAGCATTTT. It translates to CASSYQEEQPQHF.

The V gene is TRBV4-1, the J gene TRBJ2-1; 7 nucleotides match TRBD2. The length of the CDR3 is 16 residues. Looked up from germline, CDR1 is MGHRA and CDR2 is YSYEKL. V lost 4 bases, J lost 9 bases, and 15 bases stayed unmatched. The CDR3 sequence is CASSPERAGIFGEQFF. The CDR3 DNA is TGCGCCAGCAGCCCCGAGAGAGCGGGGATTTTCGGTGAGCAGTTCTTC.

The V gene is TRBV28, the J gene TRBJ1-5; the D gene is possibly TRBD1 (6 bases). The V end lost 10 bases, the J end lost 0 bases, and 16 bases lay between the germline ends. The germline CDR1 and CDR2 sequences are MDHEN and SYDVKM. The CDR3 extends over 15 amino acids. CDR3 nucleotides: TGTGCCACCGACAGGCTTCGGGATAGCAATCAGCCCCAGCATTTT. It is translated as CATDRLRDSNQPQHF.

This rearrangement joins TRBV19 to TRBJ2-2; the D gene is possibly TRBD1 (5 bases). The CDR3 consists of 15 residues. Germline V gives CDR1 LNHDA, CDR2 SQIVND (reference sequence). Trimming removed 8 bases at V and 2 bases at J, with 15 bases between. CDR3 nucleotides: TGTGCCAGTGGTCCCAGTAGGGGAAACACCGGGGAGCTGTTTTTT. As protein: CASGPSRGNTGELFF.

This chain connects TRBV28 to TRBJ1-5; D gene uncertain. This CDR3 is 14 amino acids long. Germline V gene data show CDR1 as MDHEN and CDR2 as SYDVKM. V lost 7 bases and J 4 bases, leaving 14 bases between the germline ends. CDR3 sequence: CASISGPRNQPQHF. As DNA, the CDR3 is TGTGCCAGCATCTCCGGTCCACGAAATCAGCCCCAGCATTTT.

The CDR3 here is CASSIQGPYNEQFF. As DNA, the CDR3 is TGTGCCAGCAGTATACAGGGGCCCTACAATGAGCAGTTCTTC. This chain uses TRBV6-5 with TRBJ2-1; the match to TRBD1 covers 7 bases. Trimming removed 5 bases from V and 2 bases from J; junction bases left unmatched: 3. This CDR3 contains 14 residues. Germline V gives CDR1 MNHEY, CDR2 SVGAGI.

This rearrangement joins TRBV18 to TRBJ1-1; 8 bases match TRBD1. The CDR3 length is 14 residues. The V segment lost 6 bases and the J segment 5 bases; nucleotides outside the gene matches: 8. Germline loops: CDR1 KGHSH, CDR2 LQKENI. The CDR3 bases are TGTGCCAGCTCCAACCAGGGGGCCGGAACTGAAGCTTTCTTT. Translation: CASSNQGAGTEAFF.

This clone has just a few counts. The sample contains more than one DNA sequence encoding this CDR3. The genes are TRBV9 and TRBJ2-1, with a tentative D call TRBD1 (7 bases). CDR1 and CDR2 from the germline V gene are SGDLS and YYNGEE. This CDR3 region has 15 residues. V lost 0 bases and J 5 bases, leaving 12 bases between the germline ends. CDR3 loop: CASSVGQGGNNEQFF. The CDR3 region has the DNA TGTGCCAGCAGCGTAGGTCAGGGGGGTAACAATGAGCAGTTCTTC.

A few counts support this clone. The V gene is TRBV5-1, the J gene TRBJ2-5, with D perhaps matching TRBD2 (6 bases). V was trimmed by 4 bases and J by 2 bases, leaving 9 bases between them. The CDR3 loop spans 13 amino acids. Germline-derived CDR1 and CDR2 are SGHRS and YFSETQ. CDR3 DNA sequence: TGCGCCAGCAGCCCAGGGAGGCAAGAGACCCAGTACTTC. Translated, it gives CASSPGRQETQYF.

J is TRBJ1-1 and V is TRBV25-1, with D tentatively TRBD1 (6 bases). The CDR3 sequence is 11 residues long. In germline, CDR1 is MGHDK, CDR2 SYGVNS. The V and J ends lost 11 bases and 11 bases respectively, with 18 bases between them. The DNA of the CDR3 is TGTGCCTCCTCAGGGGTTGCCCGGGCTTTCTTT. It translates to CASSGVARAFF.

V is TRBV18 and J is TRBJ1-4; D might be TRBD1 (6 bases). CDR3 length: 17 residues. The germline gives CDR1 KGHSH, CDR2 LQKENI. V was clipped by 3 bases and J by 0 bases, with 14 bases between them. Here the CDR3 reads CASSPYTRQATNEKLFF. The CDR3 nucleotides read TGTGCCAGCTCACCTTACACCCGACAGGCAACTAATGAAAAACTGTTTTTT.

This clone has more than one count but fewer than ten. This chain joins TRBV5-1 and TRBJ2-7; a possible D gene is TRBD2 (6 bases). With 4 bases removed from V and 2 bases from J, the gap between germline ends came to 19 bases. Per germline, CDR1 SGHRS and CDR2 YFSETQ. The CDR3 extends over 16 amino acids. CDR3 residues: CASSVSLGGSPYEQYF. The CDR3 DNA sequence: TGCGCCAGCAGCGTGTCCCTGGGGGGATCCCCCTACGAGCAGTACTTC. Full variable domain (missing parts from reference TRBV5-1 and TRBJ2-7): KAGVTQTPRYLIKTRGQQVTLSCSPISGHRSVSWYQQTPGQGLQFLFEYFSETQRNKGNFPGRFSGRQFSNSRSEMNVSTLELGDSALYLCASSVSLGGSPYEQYFGPGTRLTVT.

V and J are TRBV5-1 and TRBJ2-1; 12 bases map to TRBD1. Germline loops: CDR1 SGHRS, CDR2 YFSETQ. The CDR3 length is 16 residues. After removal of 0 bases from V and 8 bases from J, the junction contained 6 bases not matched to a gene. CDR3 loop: CASSLEGTGGIDEQFF. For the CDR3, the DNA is TGCGCCAGCAGCTTGGAGGGGACAGGGGGCATCGATGAGCAGTTCTTC.

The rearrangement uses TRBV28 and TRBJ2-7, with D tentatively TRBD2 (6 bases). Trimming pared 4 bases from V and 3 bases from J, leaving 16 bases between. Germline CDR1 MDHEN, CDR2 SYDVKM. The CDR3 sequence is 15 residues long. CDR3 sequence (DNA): TGTGCCAGCAGTTCCCCCAGCGGGCGCCTCTACGAGCAGTACTTC. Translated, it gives CASSSPSGRLYEQYF. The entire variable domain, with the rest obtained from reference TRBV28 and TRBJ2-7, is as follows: DVKVTQSSRYLVKRTGEKVFLECVQDMDHENMFWYRQDPGLGLRLIYFSYDVKMKEKGDIPEGYSVSREKKERFSLILESASTNQTSMYLCASSSPSGRLYEQYFGPGTRLTVT.

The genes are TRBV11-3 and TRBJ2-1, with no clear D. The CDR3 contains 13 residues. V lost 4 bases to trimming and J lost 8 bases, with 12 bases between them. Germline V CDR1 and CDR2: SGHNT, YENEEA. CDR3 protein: CASSSNSADEQFF. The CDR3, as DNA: TGTGCCAGCAGCTCCAATAGTGCCGATGAGCAGTTCTTC.

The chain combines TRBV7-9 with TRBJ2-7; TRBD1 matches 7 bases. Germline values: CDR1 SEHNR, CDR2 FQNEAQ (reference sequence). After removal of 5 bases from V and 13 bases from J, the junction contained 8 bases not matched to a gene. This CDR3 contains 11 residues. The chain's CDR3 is CASSTDRVRYF. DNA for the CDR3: TGTGCCAGCAGCACCGACAGGGTAAGATACTTC.

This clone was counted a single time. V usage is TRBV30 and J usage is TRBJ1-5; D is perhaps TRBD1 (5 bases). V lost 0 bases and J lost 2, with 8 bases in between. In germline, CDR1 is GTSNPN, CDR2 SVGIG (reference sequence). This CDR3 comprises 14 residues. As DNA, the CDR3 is TGTGCCTGGAGTGTAGTGGGGCGCAATCAGCCCCAGCATTTT. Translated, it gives CAWSVVGRNQPQHF.

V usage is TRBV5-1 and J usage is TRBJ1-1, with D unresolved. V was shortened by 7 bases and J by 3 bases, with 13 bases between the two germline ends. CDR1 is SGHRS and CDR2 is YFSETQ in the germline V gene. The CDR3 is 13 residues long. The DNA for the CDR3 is TGCGCCAGCTCATCGACAACTTACACTGAAGCTTTCTTT. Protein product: CASSSTTYTEAFF.

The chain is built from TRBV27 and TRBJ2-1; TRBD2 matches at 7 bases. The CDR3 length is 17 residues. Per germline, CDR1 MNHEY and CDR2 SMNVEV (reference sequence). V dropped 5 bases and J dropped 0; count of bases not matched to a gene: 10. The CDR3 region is CASSPSKAGSSYNEQFF. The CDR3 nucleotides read TGTGCCAGCAGTCCTTCAAAAGCGGGGAGCTCCTACAATGAGCAGTTCTTC.

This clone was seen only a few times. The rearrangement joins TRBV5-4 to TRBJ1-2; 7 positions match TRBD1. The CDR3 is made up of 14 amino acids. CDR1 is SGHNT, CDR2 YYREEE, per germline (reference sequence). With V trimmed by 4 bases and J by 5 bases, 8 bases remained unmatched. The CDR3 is CASSVGDRAYGYTF. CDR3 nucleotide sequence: TGTGCCAGCAGCGTCGGTGACAGGGCGTATGGCTACACCTTC.